The present entry profiles one T cell receptor (beta chain) with its context. Its antigen is undetermined. This record comes from a study of response to subunit inactivated influenza vaccine. Study-wide findings and caveats: Authors proposed each seasonal influenza vaccination draws in few new T cells.

TCRdb fed the RT-PCR reads into MiXCR, producing one record per CDR3 protein. The repertoire holds 250,000 to 350,000 distinct CDR3 sequences, 22% seen once, with 10% in the top ten. The CDR3 length is 14 residues. Deletions cut 5 bases from V and 2 bases from J, with 13 bases between. In germline, CDR1 is MNHNY, CDR2 SVGAGI (reference sequence). The receptor was derived from a man between 50 and 70 years old who received an inactivated influenza vaccine. The sequencing here drew on PBMCs from blood, taken roughly 20 months after vaccination. The chain is built from TRBV6-6 and TRBJ2-7; no definite D call. The CDR3 region has the DNA TGTGCCAGCAGTCTACTTCCTAATCCCTACGAGCAGTACTTC. This sequence encodes CASSLLPNPYEQYF.